Described below is a single T cell receptor beta chain sequence and its context. The data are from a study of control samples from healthy donors and cancer patients. Generated by immunoSEQ multiplex PCR, the TCRdb table keeps only in-frame clones and is missing some. Of about 410,000 clones listed, roughly 90% are singletons. Trimming took 3 bases from V and 1 from J; bases not matched to a gene: 11. Germline assignment: CDR1 SGDLS and CDR2 YYNGEE. The CDR3 has 17 residues. This chain connects TRBV9 to TRBJ1-1; 8 bases line up with TRBD1. The sequencing input was PBMCs. This TCR was sampled from a man between 35 and 55 years old with head and neck cancer. Here the CDR3 reads CASSGRAWGTGNTEAFF. Here the CDR3 DNA reads TGTGCCAGCAGCGGTCGAGCGTGGGGGACAGGGAACACTGAAGCTTTCTTT.